Here is one T cell receptor (beta chain) with its context. As yet, its antigen is unknown. Every patient was affected by relapse after autologous stem cell transplantation, while exposure to brentuximab vedotin was not uniform. TCRdb keeps only in-frame clones here, not all; method: immunoSEQ multiplex PCR. Of about 28,000 clones in the sample, around 70% are singletons; the top ten hold roughly 24%. The data belong to a study of PD-1 blockade in classical Hodgkin lymphoma. Study-level results: Among the patients, those starting nivolumab under 1 year after ASCT were excluded.

CDR3 size: 14 residues. CDR1 SGHTA and CDR2 FQGNSA come from the germline V gene. V was cut by 0 bases and J by 5 bases, with 7 bases left in between. The chain is built from TRBV7-2 and TRBJ2-2, with unresolved D. The sequencing here drew on peripheral blood mononuclear cells (PBMCs), taken before the second cycle of nivolumab. The receptor was isolated from a human donor with classical Hodgkin lymphoma. CDR3 residues: CASSLARMTGELFF. CDR3 DNA sequence: TGTGCCAGCAGCTTAGCGAGGATGACCGGGGAGCTGTTTTTT.